The 2 T cell receptor beta chains given below trace back to one sample, sequenced in a study of CD8+ T cells in alopecia areata. Extracted RNA was reverse transcribed, and the resulting cDNA served as sequencing template. Only in-frame clones appear in the TCRdb table, and some are missing; sequencing was by immunoSEQ multiplex PCR. The sample records 150,000 to 200,000 clones, about 60% being singletons. Treatment specified: oral pan-JAK inhibitor, 5-10 mg twice daily. The source material was CD4+ T cells sorted from blood, sampled at week 4, from a patient treated with tofacitinib. These receptors were obtained from a human donor with alopecia areata.

A few counts support this clone. This rearrangement joins TRBV6-1 to TRBJ1-5; 7 bases map to TRBD1. The V segment lost 5 bases and the J segment 6 bases; nucleotides outside the gene matches: 7. The CDR3 is 14 residues long. CDR1 is MNHNS, CDR2 SASEGT, per germline. The CDR3 DNA follows: TGTGCCAGCAGTCTCAACAGGGGAGGTCAGCCCCAGCATTTT. This codes for CASSLNRGGQPQHF.

V gene TRBV7-3 combines with J gene TRBJ2-3, with 11 bases identical to TRBD2. The CDR3 has 18 amino acids. V lost 5 bases, J lost 1 base, and 11 bases stayed unmatched. Looked up from germline, CDR1 is SGHTA and CDR2 is FQGTGA. The CDR3 DNA sequence: TGTGCCAGCAGCCCCCAACCTAGCGGGGGGTCCCGCACAGATACGCAGTATTTT. Translating it yields CASSPQPSGGSRTDTQYF.